What follows are 26 T cell receptor beta chains derived from one specimen sequenced in a study of a mutant IDH1 vaccine in newly diagnosed glioma. Generated by immunoSEQ multiplex PCR, the TCRdb table keeps only in-frame clones and is missing some. The sample includes about 68,000 clones, about four fifths of them seen just once. Time point reported: baseline, week 1 (first vaccination visit). Specified treatment: pre-vaccination baseline after standard-of-care therapy. The material was PBMCs, obtained from a glioma patient treated with radiotherapy, temozolomide or both. The receptors derive from a man in his forties or fifties with glioma.

The DNA of the CDR3 is TGTGCCAGCAGCCAGGGAACTGAAGATTCACCCCTCCACTTT. Its protein is CASSQGTEDSPLHF. The rearrangement links TRBV6-4 to TRBJ1-6; TRBD1 is a possible D gene (5 bases). Germline CDR1 is MRHNA and CDR2 is SNTAGT. This CDR3 contains 14 residues. Trimming removed 6 bases at V and 8 bases at J, with 14 bases between.

The chain couples TRBV2 to TRBJ2-7; TRBD2 is a possible D gene (5 bases). This CDR3 spans 12 amino acids. The V end was cut by 5 bases, the J end by 6 bases, with 11 bases between. Germline lookup yields CDR1 SNHLY and CDR2 FYNNEI. CDR3 coding DNA: TGTGCCAGCAGTCTACTAGATTCCGAGCAGTACTTC. Protein: CASSLLDSEQYF.

The chain recombines TRBV5-1 with TRBJ1-2; no clear D gene. Trimming shortened V by 4 bases and J by 1 base, and 17 bases separated the two germline ends. CDR3 length: 16 amino acids. Germline CDR1 is SGHRS and CDR2 is YFSETQ. CDR3 nucleotides: TGCGCCAGCAGCCCAGATGCCGGTGGATTTAACTATGGCTACACCTTC. Translation gives CASSPDAGGFNYGYTF.

V is TRBV5-1 and J is TRBJ1-2, with D possibly being TRBD1 (5 bases). This CDR3 contains 15 residues. Trimming pared 0 bases from V and 8 bases from J, leaving 17 bases between. Germline V gene sequence: CDR1 SGHRS, CDR2 YFSETQ. The CDR3 nucleotides are TGCGCCAGCAGCTTGGGAGGTCTCCAGGGTGGCGGCTACACCTTC. It codes for CASSLGGLQGGGYTF.

V gene TRBV5-6 combines with J gene TRBJ1-4, with 8 positions matching TRBD1. Losses at the gene ends were 0 bases for V and 5 bases for J; bases not matched to a gene: 3. This CDR3 comprises 15 residues. CDR1 is SGHDT and CDR2 is YYEEEE in the germline V gene. The CDR3 nucleotides read TGTGCCAGCAGCTTGGGTCAGGGGGCAAATGAAAAACTGTTTTTT. It specifies CASSLGQGANEKLFF.

The rearrangement links TRBV29-1 to TRBJ2-2; 9 bases line up with TRBD2. Germline CDR1 and CDR2: SQVTM and ANQGSEA. The CDR3 totals 14 residues. V lost 3 bases, J lost 7 bases, and 6 bases stayed unmatched. This CDR3 is CSVEAGGPIGELFF. In DNA, the CDR3 is TGCAGCGTTGAGGCGGGGGGGCCTATCGGGGAGCTGTTTTTT.

This chain joins TRBV5-6 and TRBJ1-2; possibly TRBD1 for D (6 bases). CDR1 and CDR2 from the germline V gene are SGHDT and YYEEEE. CDR3 length: 13 residues. V was cut by 4 bases and J by 6 bases, with 13 bases left in between. CDR3 in DNA: TGTGCCAGCAGCCACGGGACAACTGATGGCTACACCTTC. It specifies CASSHGTTDGYTF.

This clone was seen just once. The chain employs TRBV19 and TRBJ2-2, with D unclear. This CDR3 contains 16 residues. CDR1 LNHDA and CDR2 SQIVND come from the germline V gene (reference sequence). V was clipped by 5 bases and J by 1 base, with 14 bases between them. CDR3 sequence: CASSWTRPVNTGELFF. CDR3 nucleotides: TGTGCCAGTAGTTGGACCCGTCCGGTGAACACCGGGGAGCTGTTTTTT.

The rearrangement uses TRBV7-2 and TRBJ2-3; 7 nucleotides align to TRBD1. Germline V CDR1 and CDR2: SGHTA, FQGNSA. V trimming: 6 bases; J trimming: 3 bases; junction bases outside the gene matches: 6. The CDR3 extends over 14 amino acids. This CDR3 reads CASRTGWGTDTQYF. DNA of the CDR3: TGTGCCAGCAGGACAGGGTGGGGGACAGATACGCAGTATTTT.

The V gene is TRBV5-4, the J gene TRBJ2-3; D is ambiguous. The CDR3 contains 14 residues. The V gene lost 4 bases and the J gene lost 1 base, with 10 bases spanning the gap. In germline, CDR1 is SGHNT, CDR2 YYREEE (reference sequence). This chain's CDR3 is CASSPGKGTDTQYF. The CDR3 DNA follows: TGTGCCAGCAGCCCGGGTAAGGGCACAGATACGCAGTATTTT.

The V call is TRBV5-4, the J call TRBJ2-5, with 8 bases that match TRBD1. This CDR3 comprises 15 residues. Trimming removed 4 bases from V and 5 bases from J; junction bases left unmatched: 10. Germline V gene sequence: CDR1 SGHNT, CDR2 YYREEE (reference sequence). In DNA, the CDR3 is TGTGCCAGCAGCGGGGGGCAGGGGGCGTGGGAGACCCAGTACTTC. Encoded protein: CASSGGQGAWETQYF.

The chain uses TRBV2 and TRBJ2-7; TRBD1 aligns across 11 bases. There are 14 residues in the CDR3. V dropped 7 bases and J dropped 5; count of bases not matched to a gene: 7. The germline V gene encodes CDR1 SNHLY and CDR2 FYNNEI. CDR3 sequence (DNA): TGTGCCAGCACCAGGACAGGGGGCGGCGACGAGCAGTACTTC. Translation gives CASTRTGGGDEQYF.

The CDR3, as DNA: TGTGCCAGCAGCCCCCGGACAGGGAGGGGCAATCAGCCCCAGCATTTT. Residues: CASSPRTGRGNQPQHF. This chain links TRBV4-2 with TRBJ1-5, with 8 bases fitting TRBD1. Germline V CDR1 and CDR2: LGHNA, YNFKEQ. The junction had 7 bases not matched to a gene; V was cut back by 4 bases and J by 2 bases. There are 16 residues in the CDR3.

V is TRBV5-1 and J is TRBJ2-7; D gene unclear. Per germline, CDR1 SGHRS and CDR2 YFSETQ. With 0 bases removed from V and 2 bases from J, the gap between germline ends came to 9 bases. This CDR3 is 14 amino acids long. The CDR3 loop reads CASSLVEPTYEQYF. In DNA, the CDR3 is TGCGCCAGCAGCTTGGTTGAGCCCACCTACGAGCAGTACTTC. Complete variable domain (other parts from reference TRBV5-1 and TRBJ2-7): KAGVTQTPRYLIKTRGQQVTLSCSPISGHRSVSWYQQTPGQGLQFLFEYFSETQRNKGNFPGRFSGRQFSNSRSEMNVSTLELGDSALYLCASSLVEPTYEQYFGPGTRLTVT.

This chain uses TRBV15 with TRBJ1-5; D possibly corresponds to TRBD1 (5 bases). The CDR3 loop spans 14 amino acids. The V end was cut by 8 bases, the J end by 2 bases, with 13 bases between. Germline loops: CDR1 LNHNV, CDR2 YYDKDF (reference sequence). The DNA of the CDR3 is TGTGCCACCTCATCGGGGGGTGGCAATCAGCCCCAGCATTTT. It specifies CATSSGGGNQPQHF.

The V and J genes are TRBV25-1 and TRBJ1-4; D gene ambiguous. The V end was cut by 6 bases, the J end by 4 bases, with 15 bases between. CDR3 length: 15 amino acids. Per germline, CDR1 MGHDK and CDR2 SYGVNS. CDR3 DNA: TGTGCCAGCAGCCCTGAGGGCCAGATTAATGAAAAACTGTTTTTT. Protein product: CASSPEGQINEKLFF.

The J gene is TRBJ1-4, the V gene TRBV19; weak D call: TRBD1 (5 bases). Trimming cost V 3 bases and J 5 bases, with 10 bases left between them. CDR3 length equals 14 residues. From germline, CDR1 is LNHDA and CDR2 SQIVND (reference sequence). The CDR3 region is CASSISRVNEKLFF. The CDR3 DNA reads as TGTGCCAGTAGTATTTCCAGGGTCAATGAAAAACTGTTTTTT.

This clone was detected a few times. The CDR3 region is CAWSVDRGNTEAFF. The CDR3 DNA reads as TGTGCCTGGAGTGTAGACAGGGGGAACACTGAAGCTTTCTTT. The chain links TRBV30 to TRBJ1-1, with TRBD1 matching 8 bases. The CDR3 consists of 14 residues. Germline trimming cut 0 bases from V and 1 base from J; bases unmatched to any gene: 1. The germline V gene encodes CDR1 GTSNPN and CDR2 SVGIG (reference sequence).

V usage is TRBV7-2 and J usage is TRBJ1-6; 9 nucleotides line up with TRBD1. Unmatched junction bases numbered 11, after V lost 0 bases and J lost 11 bases. CDR3 length: 17 residues. In germline, CDR1 is SGHTA, CDR2 FQGNSA. The CDR3 DNA sequence: TGTGCCAGCAGCTTAGCGCTAACAGGGGGCACGGGGACACCCCTCCACTTT. Its protein product is CASSLALTGGTGTPLHF.

The chain has TRBV5-4 and TRBJ2-2; D might be TRBD1 (5 bases). Germline V gene lookup returns CDR1 SGHNT and CDR2 YYREEE (reference sequence). The ends were cut back, 0 bases at V and 5 bases at J, with 11 bases in the middle. The length of the CDR3 is 15 residues. The CDR3 spells CASSLVVGPTGELFF. DNA for the CDR3: TGTGCCAGCAGCTTGGTTGTGGGGCCGACCGGGGAGCTGTTTTTT.

The gene calls are TRBV4-2 and TRBJ2-2; D not certain. Germline loops: CDR1 LGHNA, CDR2 YNFKEQ. CDR3 length: 16 amino acids. Deletions cut 4 bases from V and 0 bases from J, with 12 bases between. The DNA of the CDR3 is TGTGCCAGCAGCCTAGGGCGGCCTCCGAACACCGGGGAGCTGTTTTTT. Amino acid sequence: CASSLGRPPNTGELFF.

The chain employs TRBV25-1 and TRBJ1-5, with D unclear. Germline CDR1 MGHDK, CDR2 SYGVNS. CDR3 length: 15 residues. Between the trimmed V and J ends, which lost 1 base and 5 bases, there was a span of 12 bases. CDR3 loop: CASSEWEGSDQPQHF. CDR3 nucleotide sequence: TGTGCCAGCAGTGAATGGGAGGGTTCGGATCAGCCCCAGCATTTT. The entire variable domain, with the rest obtained from reference TRBV25-1 and TRBJ1-5, is as follows: EADIYQTPRYLVIGTGKKITLECSQTMGHDKMYWYQQDPGMELHLIHYSYGVNSTEKGDLSSESTVSRIRTEHFPLTLESARPSHTSQYLCASSEWEGSDQPQHFGDGTRLSIL.

This chain connects TRBV6-4 to TRBJ2-7; TRBD1 matches at 9 bases. Germline lookup yields CDR1 MRHNA and CDR2 SNTAGT. This CDR3 is 15 amino acids long. V lost 6 bases and J lost 3; bases outside the gene matches: 9. CDR3 nucleotides: TGTGCCAGCAGCGAATACCTGGACAGGGGCTACGAGCAGTACTTC. This codes for CASSEYLDRGYEQYF.

This chain links TRBV5-4 with TRBJ1-2; weak D call: TRBD1 (6 bases). The CDR3 has 15 residues. Between the trimmed V and J ends, which lost 3 bases and 3 bases, there was a span of 15 bases. Per germline, CDR1 SGHNT and CDR2 YYREEE (reference sequence). CDR3 protein: CASSSEWTDYYGYTF. CDR3 DNA sequence: TGTGCCAGCAGCTCCGAGTGGACAGATTACTATGGCTACACCTTC.

The chain is built from TRBV5-1 and TRBJ1-4; a weak D match, TRBD1 (5 bases). Trimming removed 0 bases at V and 4 bases at J, with 19 bases between. CDR3 length: 18 amino acids. Germline values: CDR1 SGHRS, CDR2 YFSETQ. The CDR3 is CASSLGHSGRSINEKLFF. As DNA, the CDR3 is TGCGCCAGCAGCTTGGGCCACTCGGGACGGTCTATTAATGAAAAACTGTTTTTT. The variable domain in full, with the rest retrieved from reference TRBV5-1 and TRBJ1-4, is KAGVTQTPRYLIKTRGQQVTLSCSPISGHRSVSWYQQTPGQGLQFLFEYFSETQRNKGNFPGRFSGRQFSNSRSEMNVSTLELGDSALYLCASSLGHSGRSINEKLFFGSGTQLSVL.

The V gene is TRBV7-9, the J gene TRBJ1-4; tentative D call: TRBD1 (5 bases). CDR1 and CDR2 from the germline V gene are SEHNR and FQNEAQ (reference sequence). This CDR3 region has 15 residues. V lost 6 bases, J lost 5 bases, and 16 bases lay in between. CDR3 nucleotides: TGTGCCAGCAGGCCAGGGCACACAGCCAATGAAAAACTGTTTTTT. Protein product: CASRPGHTANEKLFF. Full variable domain (outside the CDR3, taken from reference TRBV7-9 and TRBJ1-4): DTGVSQNPRHKITKRGQNVTFRCDPISEHNRLYWYRQTLGQGPEFLTYFQNEAQLEKSRLLSDRFSAERPKGSFSTLEIQRTEQGDSAMYLCASRPGHTANEKLFFGSGTQLSVL.